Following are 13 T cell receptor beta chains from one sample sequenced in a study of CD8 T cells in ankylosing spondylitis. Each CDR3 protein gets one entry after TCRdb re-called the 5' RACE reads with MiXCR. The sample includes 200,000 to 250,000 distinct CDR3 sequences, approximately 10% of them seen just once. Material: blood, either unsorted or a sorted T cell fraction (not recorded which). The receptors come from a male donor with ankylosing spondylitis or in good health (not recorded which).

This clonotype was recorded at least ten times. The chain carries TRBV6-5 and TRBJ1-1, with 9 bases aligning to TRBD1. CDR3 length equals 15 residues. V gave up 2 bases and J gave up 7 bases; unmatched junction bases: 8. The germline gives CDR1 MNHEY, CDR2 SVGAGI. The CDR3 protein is CASSYPGDRAVEAFF. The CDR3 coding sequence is TGTGCCAGCAGTTACCCGGGGGACAGGGCTGTTGAAGCTTTCTTT.

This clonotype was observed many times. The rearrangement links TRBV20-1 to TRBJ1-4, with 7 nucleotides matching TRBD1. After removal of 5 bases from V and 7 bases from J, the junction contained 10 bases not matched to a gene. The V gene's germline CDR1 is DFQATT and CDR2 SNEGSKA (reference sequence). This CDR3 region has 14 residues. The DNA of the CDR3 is TGCAGTGCTTACCCGACAGGGAAGGGTGAAAAACTGTTTTTT. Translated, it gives CSAYPTGKGEKLFF.

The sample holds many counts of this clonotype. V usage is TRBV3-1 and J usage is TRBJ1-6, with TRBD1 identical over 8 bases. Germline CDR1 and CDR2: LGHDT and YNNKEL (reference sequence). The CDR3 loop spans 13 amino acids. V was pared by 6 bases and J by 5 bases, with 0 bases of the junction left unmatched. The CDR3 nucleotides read TGTGCCAGCAGGACAGGGGATAATTCACCCCTCCACTTT. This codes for CASRTGDNSPLHF.

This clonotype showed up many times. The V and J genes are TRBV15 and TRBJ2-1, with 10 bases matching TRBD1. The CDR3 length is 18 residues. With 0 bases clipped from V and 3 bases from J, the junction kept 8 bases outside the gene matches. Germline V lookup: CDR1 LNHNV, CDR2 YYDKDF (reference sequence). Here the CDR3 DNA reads TGTGCCACCAGCAGAGATCTCCCGGGACAGGGGTACTACAATGAGCAGTTCTTC. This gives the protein CATSRDLPGQGYYNEQFF.

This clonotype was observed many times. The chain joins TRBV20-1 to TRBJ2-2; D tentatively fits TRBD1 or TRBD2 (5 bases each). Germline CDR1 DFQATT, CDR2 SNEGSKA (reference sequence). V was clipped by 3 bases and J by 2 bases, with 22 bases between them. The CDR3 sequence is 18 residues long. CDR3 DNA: TGCAGTGCTAGTGGAGGAGCAGGGCACCGTTCAAACACCGGGGAGCTGTTTTTT. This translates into CSASGGAGHRSNTGELFF.

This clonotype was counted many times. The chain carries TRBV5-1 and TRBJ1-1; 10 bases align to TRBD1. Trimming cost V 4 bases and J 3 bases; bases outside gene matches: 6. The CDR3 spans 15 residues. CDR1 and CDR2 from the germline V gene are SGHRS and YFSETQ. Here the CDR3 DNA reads TGCGCCAGCAGCGCCGGGACAGGGGACCACACTGAAGCTTTCTTT. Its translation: CASSAGTGDHTEAFF.

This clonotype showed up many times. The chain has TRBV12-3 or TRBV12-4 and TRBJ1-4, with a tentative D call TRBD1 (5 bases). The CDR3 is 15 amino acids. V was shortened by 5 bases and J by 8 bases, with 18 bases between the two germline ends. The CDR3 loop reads CASSLEGREGEKLFF. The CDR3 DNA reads TGTGCCAGCAGTCTCGAGGGGAGGGAGGGGGAAAAACTGTTTTTT.

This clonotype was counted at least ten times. The DNA for the CDR3 is TGTGCCAGCAGTCGGGGGGGAATAGCCAAAAACATTCAGTACTTC. It is translated as CASSRGGIAKNIQYF. The V and J genes are TRBV6-1 and TRBJ2-4, with TRBD2 identical over 8 bases. The V gene end was trimmed by 5 bases and the J gene end by 0 bases; junction bases not matched to a gene: 3. This CDR3 spans 15 amino acids. Germline CDR1 MNHNS, CDR2 SASEGT.

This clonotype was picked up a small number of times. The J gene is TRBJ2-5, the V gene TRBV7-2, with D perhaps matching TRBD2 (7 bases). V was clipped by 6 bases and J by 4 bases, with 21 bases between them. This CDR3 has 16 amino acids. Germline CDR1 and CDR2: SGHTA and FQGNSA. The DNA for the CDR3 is TGTGCCAGCAGTTCCACGGGGGGCCTAGCTCGAGAGACCCAGTACTTC. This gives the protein CASSSTGGLARETQYF.

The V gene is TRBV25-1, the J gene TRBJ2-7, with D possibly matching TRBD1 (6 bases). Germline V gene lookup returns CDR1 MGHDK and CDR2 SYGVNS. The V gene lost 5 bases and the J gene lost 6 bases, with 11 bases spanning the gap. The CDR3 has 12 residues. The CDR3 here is CASSRDIGEQYF. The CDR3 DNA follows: TGTGCCAGCAGTAGGGACATTGGCGAGCAGTACTTC.

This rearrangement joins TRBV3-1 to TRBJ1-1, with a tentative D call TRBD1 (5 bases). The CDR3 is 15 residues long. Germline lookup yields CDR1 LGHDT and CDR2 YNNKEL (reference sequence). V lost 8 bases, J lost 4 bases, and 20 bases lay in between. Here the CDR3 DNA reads TGTGCCAGCTCACTCCGGGGCCGCGGGGGCACTGAAGCTTTCTTT. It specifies CASSLRGRGGTEAFF.

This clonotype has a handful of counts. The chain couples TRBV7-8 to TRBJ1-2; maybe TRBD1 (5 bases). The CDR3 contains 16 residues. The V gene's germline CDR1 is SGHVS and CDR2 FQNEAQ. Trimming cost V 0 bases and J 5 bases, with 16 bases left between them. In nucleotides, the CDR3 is TGTGCCAGCAGCTTAGCGGCGGGGAACGAGGGGTATGGCTACACCTTC. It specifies CASSLAAGNEGYGYTF.

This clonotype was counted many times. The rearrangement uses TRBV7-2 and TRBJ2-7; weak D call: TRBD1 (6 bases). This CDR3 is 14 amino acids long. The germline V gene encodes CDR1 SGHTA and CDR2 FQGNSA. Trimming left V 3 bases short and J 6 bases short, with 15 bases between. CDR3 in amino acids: CASSFLGQPSEQYF. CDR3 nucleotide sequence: TGTGCCAGCAGCTTCCTGGGACAACCCTCCGAGCAGTACTTC.